The rows below give T cell receptor beta chains drawn from one sample of a study of molecular identifiers for immune sequencing clone quantification. TCRdb fed the PCR reads into MiXCR, producing one record per CDR3 protein. The table shows about 640,000 distinct CDR3 sequences, with just under 20% occurring only once. Sequenced sample: naive CD8+ T cells from blood, with Jurkat cell RNA spiked in. These receptors all stem from a human donor in good health. Some libraries in this study had Jurkat cell RNA spiked in. Each CDR3 is given with its conserved first and last residue. The D gene is left open where the match is weak. Where a row states a size, it is once, few, many or the class of an expanded clone; other rows omit it.

CDR3aa	CDR3nt	j_gene	v_gene	d_gene	abundance	len
CASSQDRVVHEQFF	TGCGCCAGCAGCCAAGATCGGGTTGTTCATGAGCAGTTCTTC	TRBJ2-1	TRBV4-3	NA	NA	14
CASSSIGDSSTDTQYF	TGTGCCAGCAGTTCCATCGGGGACTCCTCCACAGATACGCAGTATTTT	TRBJ2-3	TRBV27	NA	many	16
CASSDGDLYNEQFF	TGTGCCAGCAGTGATGGGGACCTCTACAATGAGCAGTTCTTC	TRBJ2-1	TRBV25-1	NA	many	14
CASAPPDTYNEQFF	TGTGCCAGCGCACCCCCGGACACTTACAATGAGCAGTTCTTC	TRBJ2-1	TRBV3-1	NA	many	14
CASSLSAGATYEQYF	TGTGCCAGCAGTTTATCGGCAGGGGCGACCTACGAGCAGTACTTC	TRBJ2-7	TRBV27	NA	many	15
CASSALAGASTDTQYF	TGTGCCAGCAGTGCGCTAGCGGGGGCTAGCACAGATACGCAGTATTTT	TRBJ2-3	TRBV2	TRBD2	many	16
CASSDGLAGITDTQYF	TGTGCCAGCAGTGATGGCCTAGCGGGGATCACAGATACGCAGTATTTT	TRBJ2-3	TRBV6-1	TRBD2	many	16
CASSYSGTSSYNEQFF	TGTGCCAGCAGTTACTCGGGCACGAGCTCCTACAATGAGCAGTTCTTC	TRBJ2-1	TRBV6-2/TRBV6-3	NA	NA	16
CASSSSGPTTETQYF	TGTGCCAGCAGTTCGTCGGGCCCCACGACGGAGACCCAGTACTTC	TRBJ2-5	TRBV12-3/TRBV12-4	NA	NA	15
CASSLKGISNQPQHF	TGTGCCAGCAGCTTAAAGGGGATAAGCAATCAGCCCCAGCATTTT	TRBJ1-5	TRBV13	NA	many	15
CASSHRGNYEQYF	TGTGCCAGCAGTCACAGGGGAAACTACGAGCAGTACTTC	TRBJ2-7	TRBV28	TRBD1	few	13
CASMQTGGRWMGEQFF	TGTGCCAGCATGCAGACAGGGGGACGTTGGATGGGTGAGCAGTTCTTC	TRBJ2-1	TRBV7-9	TRBD1	few	16
CASSLGDTQHF	TGTGCCAGCAGTCTAGGAGATACGCAGCATTTT	TRBJ1-5	TRBV12-3/TRBV12-4	NA	NA	11
CASSIGLGVDSPLHF	TGTGCCAGTAGTATTGGTTTGGGAGTTGATTCACCCCTCCACTTT	TRBJ1-6	TRBV19	NA	many	15
CASSQTSGGAHEQFF	TGTGCCAGCAGCCAGACTAGCGGGGGGGCCCATGAGCAGTTCTTC	TRBJ2-1	TRBV27	TRBD2	few	15
CASSLIPVNTEAFF	TGTGCCAGCAGCTTGATCCCAGTGAACACTGAAGCTTTCTTT	TRBJ1-1	TRBV5-6	NA	many	14
CSVGDMDEQYF	TGCAGCGTAGGGGACATGGACGAGCAGTACTTC	TRBJ2-7	TRBV29-1	NA	many	11
CASSNTGMLSNQPQHF	TGCGCCAGCAGTAATACAGGGATGTTGAGCAATCAGCCCCAGCATTTT	TRBJ1-5	TRBV10-2	NA	many	16
CASSLARQGLVDTQYF	TGCGCCAGCAGCTTGGCCAGACAGGGGTTGGTAGATACGCAGTATTTT	TRBJ2-3	TRBV5-1	TRBD1	many	16
CASSWLAGGRTGELFF	TGTGCCAGCAGTTGGTTAGCGGGGGGGCGTACCGGGGAGCTGTTTTTT	TRBJ2-2	TRBV5-4	TRBD2	NA	16
CASSTPGGPEAFF	TGTGCCAGCAGCACCCCAGGCGGGCCTGAAGCTTTCTTT	TRBJ1-1	TRBV7-9	NA	NA	13
CASREGGNQPQHF	TGTGCCAGCAGGGAGGGGGGGAATCAGCCCCAGCATTTT	TRBJ1-5	TRBV27	NA	many	13
CSAVRDSSYEQYF	TGCAGCGCTGTCCGGGACAGCTCCTACGAGCAGTACTTC	TRBJ2-7	TRBV29-1	TRBD1	many	13
CASSLAGGREKLFF	TGTGCCAGCAGCTTAGCAGGGGGCCGAGAAAAACTGTTTTTT	TRBJ1-4	TRBV7-9	TRBD1	many	14
CASSLSLLGYEQYF	TGTGCCAGCAGTTTATCGCTCTTGGGGTACGAGCAGTACTTC	TRBJ2-7	TRBV27	NA	NA	14
CASSAGQTGYEQYF	TGTGCCAGCAGTGCGGGACAGACCGGCTACGAGCAGTACTTC	TRBJ2-7	TRBV27	NA	few	14